A single sample gave rise to the 19 T cell receptor beta chains below, sequenced in a study of high-grade serous ovarian cancer treatment subgroups. Using immunoSEQ multiplex PCR, the repertoire was profiled, and TCRdb retains in-frame clones only, with some absent. The data show about 5,500 clones, around 80% seen once. The tumor samples were collected prior to definitive surgery or chemotherapy. The sequenced material came from tumor tissue. These TCRs come from a human donor with high-grade serous ovarian cancer.

The genes are TRBV5-1 and TRBJ2-1, with D maybe TRBD2 (5 bases). Trimming left V 6 bases short and J 6 bases short, with 16 bases between. The CDR3 is 14 amino acids. Germline-derived CDR1 and CDR2 are SGHRS and YFSETQ. The CDR3 DNA sequence: TGCGCCAGCACAATAGGAACGGGGATCAATGAGCAGTTCTTC. Its protein product is CASTIGTGINEQFF. Together with reference TRBV5-1 and TRBJ2-1, the CDR3 gives the full variable domain: KAGVTQTPRYLIKTRGQQVTLSCSPISGHRSVSWYQQTPGQGLQFLFEYFSETQRNKGNFPGRFSGRQFSNSRSEMNVSTLELGDSALYLCASTIGTGINEQFFGPGTRLTVL.

In its sample, this clone was seen a few times. The CDR3 is CASRQTSGGFYEQYF. CDR3 nucleotide sequence: TGCGCCAGCAGGCAAACTAGCGGGGGTTTTTACGAGCAGTACTTC. The chain links TRBV5-1 to TRBJ2-7; 11 nucleotides line up with TRBD2. Unmatched junction bases numbered 8, after V lost 5 bases and J lost 4 bases. The CDR3 is 15 amino acids. Looked up from germline, CDR1 is SGHRS and CDR2 is YFSETQ.

The chain employs TRBV5-8 and TRBJ2-1; possible D gene TRBD2, 6 bases. This CDR3 is 16 amino acids long. V lost 0 bases and J lost 10, with 20 bases in between. Germline V gene data show CDR1 as SGHTS and CDR2 as YDEGEE. CDR3 loop: CASSLAGWRRGEEQFF. In DNA form, the CDR3 reads TGTGCCAGCAGCTTGGCGGGGTGGCGGCGGGGCGAGGAGCAGTTCTTC. Full variable domain (outside the CDR3, taken from reference TRBV5-8 and TRBJ2-1): EAGVTQSPTHLIKTRGQQATLRCSPISGHTSVYWYQQALGLGLQFLLWYDEGEERNRGNFPPRFSGRQFPNYSSELNVNALELEDSALYLCASSLAGWRRGEEQFFGPGTRLTVL.

The chain links TRBV6-4 to TRBJ2-1; 8 bases align to TRBD2. CDR1 and CDR2 (germline): MRHNA, SNTAGT. The V and J ends lost 3 bases and 4 bases, in that order; junction bases with no gene match: 5. The length of the CDR3 is 15 residues. DNA for the CDR3: TGTGCCAGCAGTGAAAAAGCGGGGGCGTACAATGAGCAGTTCTTC. It yields the protein CASSEKAGAYNEQFF.

J is TRBJ2-7 and V is TRBV5-1, with 7 bases lining up with TRBD1. The germline CDR1 and CDR2 sequences are SGHRS and YFSETQ. V trimming: 3 bases; J trimming: 2 bases; junction bases outside the gene matches: 11. This CDR3 is 16 amino acids long. CDR3 protein: CASSYVPDRPPYEQYF. The CDR3 DNA sequence: TGCGCCAGCAGCTATGTGCCGGACAGGCCGCCCTACGAGCAGTACTTC.

This clone was counted a few times. This chain links TRBV2 with TRBJ1-6; 8 bases match TRBD1. The CDR3 consists of 14 residues. The ends lost 7 bases at V and 10 bases at J; junction bases unmatched: 9. The germline V gene encodes CDR1 SNHLY and CDR2 FYNNEI. The CDR3 region has the DNA TGTGCCAGCATCCCAAGGACAGGGAACTCACCCCTCCACTTT. The encoded protein is CASIPRTGNSPLHF.

This chain links TRBV9 with TRBJ1-2; TRBD1 agrees at 10 bases. In germline, CDR1 is SGDLS, CDR2 YYNGEE. V dropped 4 bases and J dropped 6; count of bases not matched to a gene: 12. The CDR3 consists of 16 residues. As DNA, the CDR3 is TGTGCCAGCAGCACACCGAGACAGGGGGCGACCAATGGCTACACCTTC. It translates to CASSTPRQGATNGYTF. Variable domain in full (rest from reference TRBV9 and TRBJ1-2): DSGVTQTPKHLITATGQRVTLRCSPRSGDLSVYWYQQSLDQGLQFLIQYYNGEERAKGNILERFSAQQFPDLHSELNLSSLELGDSALYFCASSTPRQGATNGYTFGSGTRLTVV.

The J gene is TRBJ2-1, the V gene TRBV10-1, with TRBD1 matching over 10 bases. The CDR3 covers 16 residues. Germline V gives CDR1 WNHNN, CDR2 SYGVQD (reference sequence). After removal of 5 bases from V and 4 bases from J, the junction contained 8 bases not matched to a gene. CDR3 coding DNA: TGCGCCAGCAGTACCGGGACAGGGGTTACATACAATGAGCAGTTCTTC. Its protein product is CASSTGTGVTYNEQFF.

This clone was seen more than once but under ten times. At one end the junction does not follow the germline gene, possibly because of a read error. The J gene is TRBJ2-7, the V gene TRBV7-2; perhaps TRBD2 as D (5 bases). The CDR3 length is 15 residues. Germline V CDR1 and CDR2: SGHTA, FQGNSA. CDR3 loop: CASSLGAGLSYEQYF. For the CDR3, the DNA is TGTGCCAGCAGCTTGGGTGCGGGTCTTTCCTACGAGCAATACTTC.

This clone was detected once. The rearrangement uses TRBV30 and TRBJ2-5; D might be TRBD1 (5 bases). This CDR3 contains 15 residues. Trimming took 0 bases from V and 3 from J, leaving 14 bases between them. CDR1 and CDR2 (germline): GTSNPN, SVGIG (reference sequence). CDR3 amino acids: CAWSVGAGSKETQYF. The CDR3 DNA sequence: TGTGCCTGGAGTGTAGGGGCAGGGTCCAAAGAGACCCAGTACTTC.

This clone was observed a few times. The V call is TRBV5-4, the J call TRBJ1-6; 10 positions agree with TRBD1. Germline V gene sequence: CDR1 SGHNT, CDR2 YYREEE (reference sequence). The CDR3 has 15 residues. V was pared by 2 bases and J by 8 bases, with 4 bases of the junction left unmatched. CDR3 DNA sequence: TGTGCCAGCAGCTTCGGGACAGGGGATTATTCACCCCTCCACTTT. Its translation: CASSFGTGDYSPLHF. Filled out from reference TRBV5-4 and TRBJ1-6, the complete variable domain reads ETGVTQSPTHLIKTRGQQVTLRCSSQSGHNTVSWYQQALGQGPQFIFQYYREEENGRGNFPPRFSGLQFPNYSSELNVNALELDDSALYLCASSFGTGDYSPLHFGNGTRLTVT.

The chain recombines TRBV5-1 with TRBJ2-3, with D possibly being TRBD1 or TRBD2 (5 bases each). Deletions cut 0 bases from V and 0 bases from J, with 11 bases between. The CDR3 has 16 amino acids. Germline V gives CDR1 SGHRS, CDR2 YFSETQ. The DNA for the CDR3 is TGCGCCAGCAGCTTGGATGGGGACCCTAGCACAGATACGCAGTATTTT. This encodes CASSLDGDPSTDTQYF.

The V call is TRBV12-5, the J call TRBJ1-5, with D tentatively TRBD1 (5 bases). Germline CDR1 is LGHNT and CDR2 is FRNRAP. This CDR3 has 14 amino acids. The V and J ends lost 7 bases and 3 bases respectively, with 13 bases between them. The CDR3 loop reads CASARGGPNQPQHF. In DNA, the CDR3 is TGTGCTAGTGCCCGCGGGGGACCCAATCAGCCCCAGCATTTT.

This chain uses TRBV27 with TRBJ2-3; 8 bases agree with TRBD2. Germline CDR1 MNHEY, CDR2 SMNVEV (reference sequence). The CDR3 is 15 amino acids. The J segment lost 3 bases and the V segment lost 5 bases, leaving 7 bases of the junction unmatched. CDR3 in amino acids: CASSPSGGLTDTQYF. The DNA for the CDR3 is TGTGCCAGCAGTCCATCGGGGGGGCTGACAGATACGCAGTATTTT.

The chain carries TRBV6-5 and TRBJ1-5; D is uncertain. V dropped 6 bases and J dropped 3 bases, with 12 bases sitting between them. This CDR3 is built from 14 residues. Per germline, CDR1 MNHEY and CDR2 SVGAGI. The CDR3 sequence: CASSAGRPNQPQHF. The CDR3 DNA reads as TGTGCCAGCAGCGCGGGCCGACCCAATCAGCCCCAGCATTTT.

The rearrangement uses TRBV11-2 and TRBJ1-2; D might be TRBD1 (5 bases). Per germline, CDR1 SGHAT and CDR2 FQNNGV. CDR3 size: 15 residues. V lost 1 base and J lost 4, with 13 bases in between. For the CDR3, the DNA is TGTGCCAGCAGCTTAGTTATATGGGACCTCTATGGCTACACCTTC. It specifies CASSLVIWDLYGYTF.

This clone was detected only once. The chain joins TRBV6-4 to TRBJ1-1; TRBD1 might be the D (5 bases). Deletions cut 6 bases from V and 1 base from J, with 9 bases between. The CDR3 consists of 13 residues. Germline assignment: CDR1 MRHNA and CDR2 SNTAGT. The CDR3 loop is CASRAQGNTEAFF. DNA for the CDR3: TGTGCCAGCAGGGCGCAGGGGAACACTGAAGCTTTCTTT.

This chain connects TRBV11-2 to TRBJ1-2; 8 bases align to TRBD1. Trimming cost V 2 bases and J 7 bases; bases outside gene matches: 12. The CDR3 totals 16 residues. Germline CDR1 is SGHAT and CDR2 is FQNNGV. The CDR3 spells CASSLSGDRGLFGYTF. In DNA form, the CDR3 reads TGTGCCAGCAGCTTATCCGGTGACAGGGGACTGTTTGGCTACACCTTC. The full variable domain, with the rest looked up from reference TRBV11-2 and TRBJ1-2, is EAGVAQSPRYKIIEKRQSVAFWCNPISGHATLYWYQQILGQGPKLLIQFQNNGVVDDSQLPKDRFSAERLKGVDSTLKIQPAKLEDSAVYLCASSLSGDRGLFGYTFGSGTRLTVV.

This chain joins TRBV7-2 and TRBJ2-7; 11 nucleotides match TRBD2. The V segment lost 4 bases and the J segment 7 bases; nucleotides outside the gene matches: 6. This CDR3 is 14 amino acids long. The V gene's germline CDR1 is SGHTA and CDR2 FQGNSA. The chain's CDR3 is CASSSTSGGREQYF. The CDR3 DNA sequence: TGTGCCAGCAGCTCAACTAGCGGGGGACGGGAGCAGTACTTC.